This T cell receptor beta chain originates from a study of Graves' ophthalmopathy and Graves' hyperthyroidism. RNA transcripts were the source from which TCR beta CDR3 regions were amplified. An opening RT-PCR round employed HTBI primers and preceded a second-round multiplex PCR. TCRdb reanalysed the multiplex PCR reads using MiXCR and keeps one entry per CDR3 protein. The sample has around 670,000 distinct CDR3 sequences, roughly two fifths seen once. Someone took the PBMCs out of approximately 9.2 ml of fresh peripheral blood. The table lists this clonotype with many counts. Per the germline V gene, CDR1 is SGHNT and CDR2 is YENEEA. Trimming took 2 bases from V and 4 from J, leaving 5 bases between them. The CDR3 consists of 12 residues.

This receptor was obtained from an adult man with Graves' ophthalmopathy. What was sequenced was peripheral blood. The chain recombines TRBV11-3 with TRBJ1-2; D not resolved. The CDR3 loop is CASSLLTYGYTF. The CDR3, as DNA: TGTGCCAGCAGCTTACTAACCTATGGCTACACCTTC. Using reference TRBV11-3 and TRBJ1-2 for the parts outside the CDR3, the full variable domain is EAGVVQSPRYKIIEKKQPVAFWCNPISGHNTLYWYLQNLGQGPELLIRYENEEAVDDSQLPKDRFSAERLKGVDSTLKIQPAELGDSAVYLCASSLLTYGYTFGSGTRLTVV.